This TCR beta chain is drawn from a study of T cell responses to AZD1222 COVID-19 vaccine. The CDR3 sequence is 15 residues long. Germline V gene data show CDR1 as KGHSH and CDR2 as LQKENI. After removal of 3 bases from V and 6 bases from J, the junction contained 7 bases not matched to a gene. The data were produced by immunoSEQ multiplex PCR, yet TCRdb's version contains in-frame clones alone and is incomplete. The sample has about 160,000 clones; around nine tenths are singletons. Overall study results and limits: It was only after the peak T cell response that any repertoires were sampled.

As for this clone: As yet, its antigen is unknown.

The V gene is TRBV18, the J gene TRBJ2-2, with TRBD1 matching 7 bases. The origin of this receptor is an adult in good health. The sample consisted of peripheral blood, taken on day 0 of AZD1222 vaccination. CDR3 DNA: TGTGCCAGCTCACCGAGGCAGGGGGTTGCCGGGGAGCTGTTTTTT. Amino acids: CASSPRQGVAGELFF. Together with reference TRBV18 and TRBJ2-2, the CDR3 gives the full variable domain: NAGVMQNPRHLVRRRGQEARLRCSPMKGHSHVYWYRQLPEEGLKFMVYLQKENIIDESGMPKERFSAEFPKEGPSILRIQQVVRGDSAAYFCASSPRQGVAGELFFGEGSRLTVL.